This T cell receptor beta chain was captured by sequencing in a study of shared clonotypes between healthy human individuals. Researchers divided each subset's genomic DNA evenly across several immunoSEQ plates. Using immunoSEQ multiplex PCR, the repertoire was profiled, and TCRdb retains in-frame clones only, with some absent. Of about 1.4 million clones listed, roughly 96% were seen once; the top ten hold 1.2%. The CDR3 spans 11 residues. Germline values: CDR1 MNHEY, CDR2 SMNVEV (reference sequence). The V and J ends lost 7 bases and 3 bases respectively, with 7 bases between them. The material sequenced was naive CD4+ T cells sorted from blood. Specified subset: CD45RA+ positively selected. The chain combines TRBV27 with TRBJ2-7; D not certain. The origin of this receptor is a man in his thirties or forties in good health. The CDR3 DNA reads TGTGCCAGCACACCCATCTACGAGCAGTACTTC. This gives the protein CASTPIYEQYF.